Listed below are T cell receptor beta chains from one sample, sequenced in a study of T cell repertoires in cytomegalovirus infection. TCRdb reprocessed the reads with MiXCR, giving one entry per CDR3 protein. The table includes about 150,000 distinct CDR3 sequences, around 20% detected once. The sequenced sample consisted of PBMCs. These TCRs come from a human donor in good health (CMV status not recorded). Some clones in this sample may be carry-over from other donors' samples. CDR3s include the opening cysteine and the closing phenylalanine or tryptophan. The order of the fields is clone size, J gene, D gene, V gene, CDR3 protein, CDR3 DNA. A D gene is named only where the DNA matches it firmly. Clone size is given for some rows only: seen once, a few or many times, or a class if the clone is expanded.

few	TRBJ2-2	TRBD1	TRBV19	CASSSRDRSTGELFF	TGTGCCAGTAGTTCTAGGGACAGGTCCACCGGGGAGCTGTTTTTT
-	TRBJ2-7	-	TRBV6-2/TRBV6-3	CASSGQTYEQYF	TGTGCCAGCAGTGGACAGACTTACGAGCAGTACTTC
few	TRBJ2-7	-	TRBV7-9	CASSHLDVEQYF	TGTGCCAGCAGTCATCTAGACGTCGAGCAGTACTTC
-	TRBJ2-1	TRBD2	TRBV9	CASSVGGAGGPYNEQFF	TGTGCCAGCAGCGTAGGGGGTGCGGGGGGGCCGTACAATGAGCAGTTCTTC
few	TRBJ1-1	-	TRBV12-3/TRBV12-4	CASSSGGAEAFF	TGTGCCAGCAGTTCGGGGGGAGCTGAAGCTTTCTTT
-	TRBJ1-5	-	TRBV6-1	CASSKPGVLQPQHF	TGTGCCAGCAGTAAACCCGGGGTATTGCAGCCCCAGCATTTT
few	TRBJ2-7	-	TRBV2	CASSEIGTDYEQYF	TGTGCCAGCAGTGAAATAGGGACTGACTACGAGCAGTACTTC
few	TRBJ2-5	-	TRBV30	CAWATQGGQETQYF	TGTGCCTGGGCTACACAGGGGGGGCAGGAGACCCAGTACTTC
-	TRBJ1-1	-	TRBV18	CASSPDRVNTEAFF	TGTGCCAGCTCACCAGACAGAGTGAACACTGAAGCTTTCTTT
few	TRBJ2-4	-	TRBV29-1	CSVEDSSKNIQYF	TGCAGCGTTGAAGACAGCTCCAAAAACATTCAGTACTTC
many	TRBJ2-3	TRBD2	TRBV12-3/TRBV12-4	CASSLFLAGVSDTQYF	TGTGCCAGCAGTTTATTCCTAGCGGGAGTCTCAGATACGCAGTATTTT
-	TRBJ1-1	TRBD1	TRBV15	CATSSEGDRKAFF	TGTGCCACCAGCAGCGAGGGGGACAGAAAAGCTTTCTTT
-	TRBJ2-5	TRBD2	TRBV27	CASSPSGTRVVETQYF	TGTGCCAGCAGTCCGTCCGGGACTAGGGTGGTGGAGACCCAGTACTTC
few	TRBJ2-7	TRBD2	TRBV7-2	CASSEIGLADNSYEQYF	TGTGCCAGCAGCGAGATTGGACTAGCGGACAATTCCTACGAGCAGTACTTC
-	TRBJ2-7	-	TRBV9	CASSVGQTSYEQYF	TGTGCCAGCAGCGTAGGACAGACCTCCTACGAGCAGTACTTC
many	TRBJ2-1	TRBD2	TRBV28	CASSSIAGGYNEQFF	TGTGCCAGCAGTTCAATAGCGGGGGGATACAATGAGCAGTTCTTC
many	TRBJ2-3	TRBD2	TRBV7-2	CASSPIAGGPPDTQYF	TGTGCCAGCAGCCCTATAGCGGGAGGGCCACCAGATACGCAGTATTTT
many	TRBJ2-5	-	TRBV7-2	CASSLERGPGETQYF	TGTGCCAGCAGCTTAGAACGGGGGCCAGGAGAGACCCAGTACTTC
-	TRBJ1-1	-	TRBV7-6	CASSFYPGGGDTEAFF	TGTGCCAGCAGCTTCTACCCGGGGGGTGGTGACACTGAAGCTTTCTTT
-	TRBJ2-5	TRBD2	TRBV10-3	CAISSGGRQETQYF	TGTGCCATCAGTAGCGGGGGGCGTCAAGAGACCCAGTACTTC
many	TRBJ2-7	TRBD2	TRBV7-2	CASSRIATGGGYEQYF	TGTGCCAGCAGCCGAATTGCGACGGGAGGAGGGTACGAGCAGTACTTC
few	TRBJ1-1	-	TRBV20-1	CSARGTSGRRNTEAFF	TGCAGTGCTAGAGGGACCTCAGGCAGAAGGAACACTGAAGCTTTCTTT
-	TRBJ2-3	-	TRBV28	CASSFLGAGTDTQYF	TGTGCCAGCAGTTTCTTGGGGGCAGGGACTGATACGCAGTATTTT
few	TRBJ2-5	-	TRBV20-1	CSASGGSGETQYF	TGCAGTGCTAGTGGTGGGTCGGGAGAGACCCAGTACTTC
-	TRBJ2-5	TRBD2	TRBV5-1	CASSLVASGQETQYF	TGCGCCAGCAGCTTGGTGGCTAGCGGTCAAGAGACCCAGTACTTC
few	TRBJ2-1	-	TRBV14	CASSRLGGWEQFF	TGTGCCAGCAGCCGGCTGGGGGGTTGGGAGCAGTTCTTC
few	TRBJ2-2	TRBD2	TRBV7-2	CASSLTSGRRGELFF	TGTGCCAGCAGCTTAACTAGCGGGAGGCGGGGGGAGCTGTTTTTT
once	TRBJ2-5	TRBD1	TRBV2	CASSEDRGGETQYF	TGTGCCAGCAGTGAGGACAGGGGGGGAGAGACCCAGTACTTC
few	TRBJ2-1	-	TRBV19	CASSEDPRRLYNEQFF	TGTGCCAGTAGTGAAGACCCCCGCAGGCTCTACAATGAGCAGTTCTTC
-	TRBJ2-5	TRBD2	TRBV7-3	CASSPLAGGQGTQYF	TGTGCCAGCAGCCCCCTGGCGGGGGGCCAGGGGACCCAGTACTTC
few	TRBJ2-5	TRBD1	TRBV6-2/TRBV6-3	CASRAGTGNQETQYF	TGTGCCAGCAGGGCTGGGACAGGGAATCAAGAGACCCAGTACTTC
-	TRBJ2-2	-	TRBV3-1	CASSQVWSRERVYPNTGELFF	TGTGCCAGCAGCCAAGTATGGTCAAGGGAGCGTGTTTACCCGAACACCGGGGAGCTGTTTTTT
-	TRBJ2-1	-	TRBV28	CASTEIGRSSYNEQFF	TGTGCCAGCACCGAAATTGGCAGGAGCTCCTACAATGAGCAGTTCTTC
-	TRBJ2-2	-	TRBV7-2	CASSFDPRRNLYTGELFF	TGTGCCAGCAGCTTTGATCCCCGACGCAACCTTTACACCGGGGAGCTGTTTTTT
-	TRBJ1-1	-	TRBV20-1	CSGGHSNTEAFF	TGCAGTGGAGGACACTCGAACACTGAAGCTTTCTTT
once	TRBJ1-1	-	TRBV18	CASSPRTQGPEAFF	TGTGCCAGCTCACCACGTACGCAGGGTCCTGAAGCTTTCTTT
-	TRBJ2-3	-	TRBV10-3	CAISEGSTDTQYF	TGTGCCATCAGTGAGGGTTCAACAGATACGCAGTATTTT
-	TRBJ1-3	TRBD1	TRBV12-5	CASGPSPGQGPTHTIYF	TGTGCTAGTGGGCCATCTCCGGGACAGGGGCCCACTCACACCATATATTTT
-	TRBJ1-6	TRBD1	TRBV5-4	CASSLRDRGIFSPLHF	TGTGCCAGCAGCTTGCGGGACAGGGGTATTTTTTCACCCCTCCACTTT
many	TRBJ2-5	TRBD2	TRBV7-3	CASSAGAGETQYF	TGTGCCAGCAGCGCGGGAGCTGGAGAGACCCAGTACTTC
few	TRBJ1-5	-	TRBV28	CASSLEGGSQPQHF	TGTGCCAGCAGTTTAGAGGGAGGCAGTCAGCCCCAGCATTTT
-	TRBJ2-7	-	TRBV6-2/TRBV6-3	CASSYRDTIYEQYF	TGTGCCAGCAGTTATCGGGACACCATCTACGAGCAGTACTTC
-	TRBJ1-2	-	TRBV28	CASSSPSSANYGYTF	TGTGCCAGCAGTTCCCCGAGCTCGGCTAACTATGGCTACACCTTC
-	TRBJ2-5	-	TRBV28	CASSSRGVTQYF	TGTGCCAGCAGTTCTAGGGGAGTGACCCAGTACTTC
few	TRBJ2-7	TRBD1	TRBV5-1	CASSFDRGYSYEQYF	TGCGCCAGCAGTTTCGACAGGGGGTACTCCTACGAGCAGTACTTC